This T cell receptor beta chain was profiled in a study of shared clonotypes between healthy human individuals. The germline CDR1 and CDR2 sequences are SGHRS and YFSETQ. V was trimmed by 1 base and J by 0 bases, leaving 13 bases between them. The CDR3 consists of 16 residues. Study observations and caveats: Sampling included only blood; tissue repertoires likely differ. Around 4.9% of naive CD4 clonotypes were shared across four donors.

Cells designated naive CD8 were CD45RO-negative and were positively selected for CCR7, with terminally differentiated effector memory CD45RA+ cells excluded. As concerns this clone: Its specificity is not known.

The input for sorted-subset replicate PCRs was about 200 ng DNA, 30,000 or so T cell genomes. This table comes from immunoSEQ multiplex PCR, and its TCRdb copy is limited to in-frame clones, with some not included. Of under 2,000,000 clones listed, approximately 94% are singletons. The chain joins TRBV5-1 to TRBJ1-1; D ambiguous. Sequenced sample: naive CD8+ T cells sorted from blood. This TCR was recovered from a man aged 18 to 30 in good health. This CDR3 is CASSLRPGRLNTEAFF. The CDR3 region has the DNA TGCGCCAGCAGCTTGAGGCCAGGAAGATTGAACACTGAAGCTTTCTTT.